This TCR beta chain is drawn from a study of T cells after somatic rescue of genetic block. Germline CDR1 is SGHDT and CDR2 is YYEEEE. The V end was cut by 0 bases, the J end by 12 bases, with 7 bases between. The CDR3 covers 12 residues. TCRdb's table, derived via immunoSEQ multiplex PCR, lists solely in-frame clones and lacks some. The table includes roughly 120,000 clones, approximately 90% detected once. This chain links TRBV5-6 with TRBJ1-6; D is possibly TRBD1 (6 bases). This TCR was recovered from a woman aged 18-29 years. The material sequenced was peripheral blood mononuclear cells (PBMCs). The CDR3 spells CASSLVGGPLHF. CDR3 bases: TGTGCCAGCAGCTTGGTAGGGGGACCCCTCCACTTT.